This T cell receptor beta chain was identified during a study of T cell repertoires and HLA-DP antigens. In the study overall: Donor ages ranged from 18-to-29 to 60-to-69; a couple of men, one woman. DNA input averaged approximately 0.2 ug in sorted CD137+CD4+ and about 1,300 ng in pre-culture CD4+.

The CDR3 length is 16 residues. V was shortened by 5 bases and J by 1 base, with 16 bases between the two germline ends. CDR1 is SEHNR, CDR2 FQNEAQ, per germline (reference sequence). Of note for this clone: The antigen is undetermined.

Untouched CD4+ T cells were bead-isolated at approximately 98% purity. Primers targeted 54 TRBV and 13 TRBJ segments. Only in-frame clones appear in the TCRdb table, and some are missing; sequencing was by immunoSEQ multiplex PCR. The sample holds 55,000 to 80,000 clones, around 77% seen once. The sequenced material came from CD4+ T cells from PBMCs. The sequence was obtained from a man aged 55-75 years in good health and CMV-seronegative. This chain uses TRBV7-9 with TRBJ2-3; tentative D call: TRBD1 (8 bases). DNA of the CDR3: TGTGCCAGCAGCATACTACAGGGGGGGGGCACAGATACGCAGTATTTT. It specifies CASSILQGGGTDTQYF.